The 2 T cell receptor beta chains below come from one sample, sequenced in a study of cytomegalovirus exposure and HLA in healthy donors. Primers for the PCR totalled 60 Vbeta and 13 Jbeta. The assay was immunoSEQ multiplex PCR, and TCRdb's table has in-frame clones only and misses some. Of around 150,000 clones listed, about three quarters were seen once; the top ten hold just under 1%. Specimen: PBMCs. Receptors were obtained from a woman in her 50s in good health and CMV-seropositive.

This rearrangement joins TRBV7-9 to TRBJ1-1; no reliable D call. V lost 1 base and J 7 bases, leaving 10 bases between the germline ends. This CDR3 is 13 amino acids long. Germline CDR1 SEHNR, CDR2 FQNEAQ (reference sequence). The CDR3 DNA reads as TGTGCCAGCAGCTTAGAGGTGGCAGGTGAAGCTTTCTTT. Its translation is CASSLEVAGEAFF. Complete variable domain (other parts from reference TRBV7-9 and TRBJ1-1): DTGVSQNPRHKITKRGQNVTFRCDPISEHNRLYWYRQTLGQGPEFLTYFQNEAQLEKSRLLSDRFSAERPKGSFSTLEIQRTEQGDSAMYLCASSLEVAGEAFFGQGTRLTVV.

This clone was seen a few times. For the CDR3, the DNA is TGCGCCAGCAGTGAGGACAGGCTCGAAGCTTTCTTT. Its protein product is CASSEDRLEAFF. This chain uses TRBV10-2 with TRBJ1-1, with D possibly being TRBD1 (6 bases). V lost 2 bases and J lost 8, with 9 bases in between. Germline CDR1 is WSHSY and CDR2 is SAAADI. This CDR3 contains 12 residues.